Described below is a single TCR beta chain sequence and its context. Its matching antigen is unknown. These data come from a study of vaccination effects on CD4 cells after COVID-19. The overall study: A few million PBMC were seeded per well and grown in the presence of about 9 IU/ml IL-2 and around 10 ug/ml peptides.

Investigators separated out CD4+ T cells once around nine days of culture had passed. IL-2 medium took the place of half the medium on both days 3 and 7. Using immunoSEQ multiplex PCR, the repertoire was profiled, and TCRdb retains in-frame clones only, with some absent. The sample holds about 74,000 clones; over 60% are singletons and the top ten take approximately 2%. The CDR3 consists of 15 residues. The V and J ends lost 4 bases and 0 bases respectively, with 11 bases between them. Germline V gene lookup returns CDR1 KGHSH and CDR2 LQKENI. The TCR was taken from a human donor who received a COVID-19 vaccine. The chain joins TRBV18 to TRBJ2-3, with unresolved D. Material: CD4+ T cells from PBMCs cultured without peptide, obtained before COVID-19 vaccination. The CDR3 sequence is CASSLLSPSTDTQYF. In DNA form, the CDR3 reads TGTGCCAGCTCACTTCTCTCCCCCAGCACAGATACGCAGTATTTT.